What follows are 26 T cell receptor beta chains derived from one specimen sequenced in a study of cytomegalovirus exposure and HLA in healthy donors. Only in-frame clones appear in the TCRdb table, and some are missing; sequencing was by immunoSEQ multiplex PCR. The table shows about 150,000 clones, with about 86% occurring only once. The specimen was PBMCs. These receptors were obtained from a human donor in good health.

The genes are TRBV5-1 and TRBJ2-2; D uncertain. The CDR3 runs 15 residues. V was trimmed by 4 bases and J by 3 bases, leaving 13 bases between them. CDR1 is SGHRS, CDR2 YFSETQ, per germline. The CDR3 reads CASSPGFLDTGELFF. CDR3 nucleotide sequence: TGCGCCAGCAGCCCTGGCTTTCTGGACACCGGGGAGCTGTTTTTT.

The V gene is TRBV2, the J gene TRBJ1-1; maybe TRBD1 (5 bases). V dropped 8 bases and J dropped 2 bases, with 15 bases sitting between them. CDR3 length equals 14 residues. From germline, CDR1 is SNHLY and CDR2 FYNNEI. The CDR3 sequence is CASLRTLLNTEAFF. As DNA, the CDR3 is TGTGCCAGCCTTAGGACACTTCTTAACACTGAAGCTTTCTTT.

This chain links TRBV12-5 with TRBJ1-1; D is perhaps TRBD1 (6 bases). The V end was cut by 1 base, the J end by 0 bases, with 9 bases between. CDR3 length: 15 amino acids. Germline-derived CDR1 and CDR2 are LGHNT and FRNRAP. CDR3 protein: CASGLGGQMNTEAFF. CDR3 DNA: TGTGCTAGTGGTTTGGGAGGACAGATGAACACTGAAGCTTTCTTT. The entire variable domain, with the rest obtained from reference TRBV12-5 and TRBJ1-1, is as follows: DARVTQTPRHKVTEMGQEVTMRCQPILGHNTVFWYRQTMMQGLELLAYFRNRAPLDDSGMPKDRFSAEMPDATLATLKIQPSEPRDSAVYFCASGLGGQMNTEAFFGQGTRLTVV.

The chain is built from TRBV9 and TRBJ1-5; perhaps TRBD1 as D (5 bases). Germline values: CDR1 SGDLS, CDR2 YYNGEE. V was pared by 0 bases and J by 6 bases, with 7 bases between. The length of the CDR3 is 13 residues. CDR3 bases: TGTGCCAGCAGCGTAGCGGGGGGTCAGCCCCAGCATTTT. Its protein product is CASSVAGGQPQHF. The full variable domain, its missing parts supplied by reference TRBV9 and TRBJ1-5, is DSGVTQTPKHLITATGQRVTLRCSPRSGDLSVYWYQQSLDQGLQFLIQYYNGEERAKGNILERFSAQQFPDLHSELNLSSLELGDSALYFCASSVAGGQPQHFGDGTRLSIL.

CDR3 in DNA: TGTGCCAGCAGTTACGTCGGGAGATATGAGCAGTTCTTC. Amino acid sequence: CASSYVGRYEQFF. The rearrangement uses TRBV6-6 and TRBJ2-1, with D perhaps matching TRBD2 (6 bases). The germline CDR1 and CDR2 sequences are MNHNY and SVGAGI (reference sequence). The CDR3 is 13 residues long. V was clipped by 2 bases and J by 8 bases, with 10 bases between them.

This clone was seen just once. The rearrangement uses TRBV10-3 and TRBJ1-5; TRBD1 might be the D (5 bases). Trimming removed 2 bases from V and 2 bases from J, with 13 bases in between. Germline CDR1 and CDR2: ENHRY and SYGVKD. The CDR3 runs to 16 residues. The CDR3 loop reads CAISEGGSWGNQPQHF. In nucleotides, the CDR3 is TGTGCCATCAGTGAGGGGGGGTCCTGGGGCAATCAGCCCCAGCATTTT.

CDR3 residues: CASSLGGTGASDTQYF. CDR3 coding DNA: TGTGCCAGCAGCTTAGGGGGGACAGGGGCGTCAGATACGCAGTATTTT. This chain connects TRBV7-2 to TRBJ2-3; 10 nucleotides align to TRBD1. J gave up 4 bases and V 1 base, and 5 bases lay outside the gene matches. The CDR3 extends over 16 amino acids. Germline V gene data show CDR1 as SGHTA and CDR2 as FQGNSA.

This CDR3 is CASSERGHGGEAFF. Written as DNA, the CDR3 is TGTGCCAGTAGCGAAAGGGGGCACGGTGGTGAAGCTTTCTTT. The chain joins TRBV19 to TRBJ1-1; 7 bases align to TRBD1. The ends lost 6 bases at V and 7 bases at J; junction bases unmatched: 11. CDR3 size: 14 residues. CDR1 and CDR2 (germline): LNHDA, SQIVND (reference sequence).

The gene calls are TRBV28 and TRBJ2-2; TRBD2 matches 10 bases. The germline V gene has CDR1 MDHEN and CDR2 SYDVKM. This CDR3 has 16 amino acids. Trimming removed 7 bases from V and 2 bases from J; junction bases left unmatched: 7. CDR3 in amino acids: CASISSGRRNTGELFF. The CDR3 nucleotides read TGTGCCAGCATCAGTAGCGGGAGGAGAAACACCGGGGAGCTGTTTTTT. Variable domain in full (rest from reference TRBV28 and TRBJ2-2): DVKVTQSSRYLVKRTGEKVFLECVQDMDHENMFWYRQDPGLGLRLIYFSYDVKMKEKGDIPEGYSVSREKKERFSLILESASTNQTSMYLCASISSGRRNTGELFFGEGSRLTVL.

The V and J genes are TRBV4-3 and TRBJ1-1, with D hard to call. Per the germline V gene, CDR1 is LGHNA and CDR2 is YSLEER. The CDR3 spans 14 residues. The germline V and J ends were trimmed by 1 base and 0 bases, with 6 bases remaining between them. The CDR3 DNA reads TGCGCCAGCAGCCAAGGGTCTATGAACACTGAAGCTTTCTTT. It is translated as CASSQGSMNTEAFF.

V gene TRBV11-2 combines with J gene TRBJ2-5; D might be TRBD2 (5 bases). Germline V CDR1 and CDR2: SGHAT, FQNNGV. V gave up 0 bases and J gave up 5 bases, with 10 bases separating them. The CDR3 sequence is 14 residues long. Here the CDR3 reads CASSLDPRGETQYF. The CDR3 DNA sequence: TGTGCCAGCAGCTTAGATCCGAGAGGGGAGACCCAGTACTTC.

The chain carries TRBV7-2 and TRBJ2-7, with TRBD1 as a possible D gene (6 bases). V was clipped by 1 base and J by 9 bases, with 13 bases between them. The germline V gene encodes CDR1 SGHTA and CDR2 FQGNSA. This CDR3 is 13 amino acids long. The CDR3 spells CASSLDTGKGQYF. CDR3 coding DNA: TGTGCCAGCAGCTTAGATACAGGGAAAGGGCAGTACTTC.

V is TRBV15 and J is TRBJ2-1, with no clear D. Germline V lookup: CDR1 LNHNV, CDR2 YYDKDF (reference sequence). The CDR3 is 13 amino acids. Trimming removed 8 bases at V and 2 bases at J, with 10 bases between. The CDR3 nucleotides are TGTGCCACCCCCCAGATGCCCTACAATGAGCAGTTCTTC. This encodes CATPQMPYNEQFF.

V is TRBV5-1 and J is TRBJ1-1; 7 bases agree with TRBD1. Trimming took 4 bases from V and 3 from J; bases not matched to a gene: 3. The V gene's germline CDR1 is SGHRS and CDR2 YFSETQ. The CDR3 sequence is 13 residues long. The CDR3 spells CASSAGGYTEAFF. The CDR3, as DNA: TGCGCCAGCAGCGCAGGGGGGTACACTGAAGCTTTCTTT.

The chain recombines TRBV28 with TRBJ1-1; D perhaps matches TRBD1 (6 bases). The CDR3 runs to 15 residues. V shed 1 base and J shed 4 bases, with 13 bases lying between them. Germline loops: CDR1 MDHEN, CDR2 SYDVKM. Here the CDR3 reads CASSLFGEGGTEAFF. The CDR3 coding sequence is TGTGCCAGCAGTTTATTTGGGGAAGGGGGCACTGAAGCTTTCTTT.

The DNA of the CDR3 is TGTGCCAGCAGTTCCGGACTAGCGGGAGGAGTGTTTGGAGAGACCCAGTACTTC. Amino acid sequence: CASSSGLAGGVFGETQYF. The chain recombines TRBV28 with TRBJ2-5, with 14 bases aligning to TRBD2. The CDR3 runs to 18 residues. Looked up from germline, CDR1 is MDHEN and CDR2 is SYDVKM. The J segment lost 4 bases and the V segment lost 4 bases, leaving 11 bases of the junction unmatched.

This chain connects TRBV7-8 to TRBJ2-3, with 9 nucleotides matching TRBD1. Losses at the gene ends were 3 bases for V and 5 bases for J; bases not matched to a gene: 9. Germline V gene sequence: CDR1 SGHVS, CDR2 FQNEAQ. The length of the CDR3 is 16 residues. CDR3: CASSFLAQGARDTQYF. The DNA for the CDR3 is TGTGCCAGCAGCTTCCTTGCACAGGGGGCGCGAGATACGCAGTATTTT. Drawing the rest from reference TRBV7-8 and TRBJ2-3, the complete variable domain is GAGVSQSPRYKVAKRGQDVALRCDPISGHVSLFWYQQALGQGPEFLTYFQNEAQLDKSGLPSDRFFAERPEGSVSTLKIQRTQQEDSAVYLCASSFLAQGARDTQYFGPGTRLTVL.

This clone was recorded once. The CDR3 reads CASSVTLLSYNEQFF. DNA of the CDR3: TGTGCCAGCAGCGTTACTCTCCTCTCCTACAATGAGCAGTTCTTC. The J gene is TRBJ2-1, the V gene TRBV9; D remains unclear. Germline values: CDR1 SGDLS, CDR2 YYNGEE. V was trimmed by 2 bases and J by 0 bases, leaving 9 bases between them. This CDR3 region has 15 residues.

The gene calls are TRBV11-3 and TRBJ2-3; D might be TRBD2 (5 bases). This CDR3 has 15 amino acids. CDR1 SGHNT and CDR2 YENEEA come from the germline V gene. V dropped 5 bases and J dropped 0 bases, with 12 bases sitting between them. The CDR3 DNA sequence: TGTGCCAGCAGCCTAAGGGCGGGTAGCACAGATACGCAGTATTTT. Encoded protein: CASSLRAGSTDTQYF.

This clone has only a few counts. The chain uses TRBV7-3 and TRBJ1-1; 8 bases align to TRBD1. The CDR3 runs 14 residues. J was trimmed by 1 base and V by 5 bases; bases with no gene match: 3. Germline loops: CDR1 SGHTA, CDR2 FQGTGA. CDR3 nucleotide sequence: TGTGCCAGCAGCCGACAGGGGCCGAACACTGAAGCTTTCTTT. Its protein is CASSRQGPNTEAFF.

The rearrangement joins TRBV5-1 to TRBJ2-7; 9 nucleotides match TRBD2. J gave up 2 bases and V 0 bases, and 3 bases lay outside the gene matches. This CDR3 has 15 amino acids. Germline CDR1 SGHRS, CDR2 YFSETQ. CDR3 in DNA: TGCGCCAGCAGCTTGGCGGCGGGAGGGCCCTACGAGCAGTACTTC. It yields the protein CASSLAAGGPYEQYF.

The genes are TRBV7-6 and TRBJ2-2; D ambiguous. V dropped 2 bases and J dropped 6 bases, with 13 bases sitting between them. This CDR3 spans 15 amino acids. Germline assignment: CDR1 SGHVS and CDR2 FNYEAQ. CDR3 DNA: TGTGCCAGCAGCTTAAGGTTGGGTAGCCCCGGGGAGCTGTTTTTT. This sequence encodes CASSLRLGSPGELFF.

This clone was found once. The chain carries TRBV6-1 and TRBJ1-3; D remains ambiguous. The V gene lost 2 bases and the J gene lost 4 bases, with 12 bases spanning the gap. CDR3 length equals 15 residues. The germline V gene has CDR1 MNHNS and CDR2 SASEGT. The CDR3: CASSELGRSGNTIYF. CDR3 sequence (DNA): TGTGCCAGCAGTGAATTGGGGAGATCGGGAAACACCATATATTTT.

The V and J genes are TRBV5-4 and TRBJ2-7, with TRBD1 matching 9 bases. The germline V gene encodes CDR1 SGHNT and CDR2 YYREEE (reference sequence). Unmatched junction bases numbered 12, after V lost 6 bases and J lost 5 bases. The CDR3 length is 15 residues. This CDR3 reads CASISGGTGKNEQYF. The CDR3 DNA reads as TGTGCCAGCATCTCCGGGGGGACAGGGAAAAACGAGCAGTACTTC. Drawing the rest from reference TRBV5-4 and TRBJ2-7, the complete variable domain is ETGVTQSPTHLIKTRGQQVTLRCSSQSGHNTVSWYQQALGQGPQFIFQYYREEENGRGNFPPRFSGLQFPNYSSELNVNALELDDSALYLCASISGGTGKNEQYFGPGTRLTVT.

The rearrangement links TRBV19 to TRBJ2-1; 12 positions match TRBD2. The germline V gene encodes CDR1 LNHDA and CDR2 SQIVND (reference sequence). The junction had 4 bases not matched to a gene; V was cut back by 1 base and J by 9 bases. The CDR3 covers 15 residues. The CDR3 loop is CASSIVTSGSPEQFF. The CDR3 nucleotides are TGTGCCAGTAGTATAGTGACTAGCGGGAGTCCTGAGCAGTTCTTC.

The gene calls are TRBV6-1 and TRBJ1-2; 8 bases are a match to TRBD1. This CDR3 spans 17 amino acids. Germline CDR1 and CDR2: MNHNS and SASEGT. The V gene end was trimmed by 3 bases and the J gene end by 4 bases; junction bases not matched to a gene: 13. CDR3 nucleotide sequence: TGTGCCAGCAGTGAGATCGGTGGGACAGGCCGAACCTATGGCTACACCTTC. Translated: CASSEIGGTGRTYGYTF.